This T cell receptor (beta chain) was documented in a study of Graves' ophthalmopathy and Graves' hyperthyroidism. Using RNA transcripts, the TCR beta CDR3 regions were amplified. Second-round multiplex PCR came after first-round RT-PCR with HTBI primers. TCRdb processed the multiplex PCR reads anew with MiXCR; each CDR3 protein has one entry. Of about half a million distinct CDR3 sequences in the sample, approximately 15% are singletons; the top ten hold 9.8%. Trimming shortened V by 8 bases and J by 5 bases, and 12 bases separated the two germline ends. CDR1 is MNHEY and CDR2 is SMNVEV in the germline V gene (reference sequence). This CDR3 is built from 12 residues. A roughly 9.7 ml volume of fresh peripheral blood provided the PBMCs.

The sequence came from a woman aged 30 to 39 with Graves' ophthalmopathy. The chain joins TRBV27 to TRBJ1-2; weak D call: TRBD1 (6 bases). Sequences were obtained from blood. The CDR3 region has the DNA TGTGCCAGCCGGGGGGGCCGATATGGCTACACCTTC. It encodes CASRGGRYGYTF.